This T cell receptor (beta chain) was retrieved from a study of metastatic and nonmetastatic thyroid tumors. The CDR3 sequence is 14 residues long. Looked up from germline, CDR1 is SGHRS and CDR2 is YFSETQ. V was trimmed by 3 bases and J by 2 bases, leaving 12 bases between them. Every patient underwent thyroid surgery untreated. In the source study's methods: Clinicopathological groups of papillary thyroid cancer showed CDR3 differences that were used to build a distant-metastasis classifier. TCRdb re-clonotyped the PCR reads via MiXCR. The V and J calls follow TCRdb's processing rather than the paper's. The sample contains 15,000 or so clones, around 31% of which appear only once. Study-wide results and caveats: Across blood and tumor, TCR beta diversity in malignant thyroid tumors was reportedly significantly higher than in benign nodules.

This clone is termed medium-sized. Its antigen remains unknown. The clonotype originates from a male donor with papillary thyroid cancer or a benign thyroid nodule (not recorded which). Some clones in this sample may be carry-over from other donors' samples. V gene TRBV5-1 combines with J gene TRBJ2-7; D perhaps matches TRBD2 (5 bases). Input material: tumor tissue. DNA of the CDR3: TGCGCCAGCAGCTACACGGGATCCACCTACGAGCAGTACTTC. This gives the protein CASSYTGSTYEQYF.